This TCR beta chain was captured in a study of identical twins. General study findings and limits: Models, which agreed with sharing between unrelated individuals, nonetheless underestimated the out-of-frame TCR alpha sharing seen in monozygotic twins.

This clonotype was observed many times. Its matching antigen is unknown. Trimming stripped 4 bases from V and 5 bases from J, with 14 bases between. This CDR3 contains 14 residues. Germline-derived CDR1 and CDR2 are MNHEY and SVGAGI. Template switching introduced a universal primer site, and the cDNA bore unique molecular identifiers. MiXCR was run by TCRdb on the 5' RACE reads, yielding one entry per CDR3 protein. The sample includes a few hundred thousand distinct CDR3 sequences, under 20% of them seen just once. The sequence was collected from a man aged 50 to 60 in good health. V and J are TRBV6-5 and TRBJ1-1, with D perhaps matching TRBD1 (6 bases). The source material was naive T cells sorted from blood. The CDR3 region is CASSLQGWSTEAFF. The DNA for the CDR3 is TGTGCCAGCAGTTTACAGGGTTGGAGTACTGAAGCTTTCTTT.